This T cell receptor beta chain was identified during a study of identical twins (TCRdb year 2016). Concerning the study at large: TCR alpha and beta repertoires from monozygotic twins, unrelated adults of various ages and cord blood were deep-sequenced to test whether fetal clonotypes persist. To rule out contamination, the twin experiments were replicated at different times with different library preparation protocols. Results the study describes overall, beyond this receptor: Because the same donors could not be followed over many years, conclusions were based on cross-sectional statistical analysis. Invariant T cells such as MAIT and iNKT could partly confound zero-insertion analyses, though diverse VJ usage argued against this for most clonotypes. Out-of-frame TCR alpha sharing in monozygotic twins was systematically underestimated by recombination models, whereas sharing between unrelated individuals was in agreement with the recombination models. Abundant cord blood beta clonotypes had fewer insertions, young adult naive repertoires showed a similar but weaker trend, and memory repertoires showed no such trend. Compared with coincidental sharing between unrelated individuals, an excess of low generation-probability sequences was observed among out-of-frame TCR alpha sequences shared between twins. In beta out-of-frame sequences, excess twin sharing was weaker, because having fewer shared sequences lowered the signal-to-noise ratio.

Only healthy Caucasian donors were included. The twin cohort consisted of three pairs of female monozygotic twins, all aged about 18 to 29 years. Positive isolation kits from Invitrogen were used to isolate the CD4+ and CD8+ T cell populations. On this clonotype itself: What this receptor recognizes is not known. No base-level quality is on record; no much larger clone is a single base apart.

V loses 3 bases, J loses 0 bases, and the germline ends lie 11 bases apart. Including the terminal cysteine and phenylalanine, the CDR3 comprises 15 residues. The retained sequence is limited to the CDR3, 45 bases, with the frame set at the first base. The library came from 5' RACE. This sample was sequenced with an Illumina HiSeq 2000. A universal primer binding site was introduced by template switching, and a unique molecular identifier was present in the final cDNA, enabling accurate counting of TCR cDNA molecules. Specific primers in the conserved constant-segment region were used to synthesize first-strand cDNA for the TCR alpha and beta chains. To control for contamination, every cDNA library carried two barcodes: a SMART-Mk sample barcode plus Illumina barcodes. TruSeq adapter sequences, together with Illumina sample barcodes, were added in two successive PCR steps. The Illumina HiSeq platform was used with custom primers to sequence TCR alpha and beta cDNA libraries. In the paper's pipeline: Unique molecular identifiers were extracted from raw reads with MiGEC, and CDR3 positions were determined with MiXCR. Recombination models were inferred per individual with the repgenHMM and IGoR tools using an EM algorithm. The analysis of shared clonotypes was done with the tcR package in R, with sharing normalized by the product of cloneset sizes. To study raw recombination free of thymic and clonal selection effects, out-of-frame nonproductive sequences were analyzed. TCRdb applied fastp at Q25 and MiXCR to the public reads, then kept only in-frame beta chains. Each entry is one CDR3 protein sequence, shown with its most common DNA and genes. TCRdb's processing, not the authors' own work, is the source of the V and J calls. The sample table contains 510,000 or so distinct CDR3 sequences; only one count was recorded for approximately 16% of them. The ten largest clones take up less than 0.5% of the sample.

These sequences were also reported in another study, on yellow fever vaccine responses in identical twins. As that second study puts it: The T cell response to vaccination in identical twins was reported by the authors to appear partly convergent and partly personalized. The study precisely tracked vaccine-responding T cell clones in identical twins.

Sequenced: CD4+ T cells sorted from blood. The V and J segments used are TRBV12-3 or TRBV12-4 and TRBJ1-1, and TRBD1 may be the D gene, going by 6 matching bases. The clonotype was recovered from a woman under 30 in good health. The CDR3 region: CASSFQGSLNTEAFF. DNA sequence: TGTGCCAGCAGTTTTCAGGGGTCCCTGAACACTGAAGCTTTCTTT.